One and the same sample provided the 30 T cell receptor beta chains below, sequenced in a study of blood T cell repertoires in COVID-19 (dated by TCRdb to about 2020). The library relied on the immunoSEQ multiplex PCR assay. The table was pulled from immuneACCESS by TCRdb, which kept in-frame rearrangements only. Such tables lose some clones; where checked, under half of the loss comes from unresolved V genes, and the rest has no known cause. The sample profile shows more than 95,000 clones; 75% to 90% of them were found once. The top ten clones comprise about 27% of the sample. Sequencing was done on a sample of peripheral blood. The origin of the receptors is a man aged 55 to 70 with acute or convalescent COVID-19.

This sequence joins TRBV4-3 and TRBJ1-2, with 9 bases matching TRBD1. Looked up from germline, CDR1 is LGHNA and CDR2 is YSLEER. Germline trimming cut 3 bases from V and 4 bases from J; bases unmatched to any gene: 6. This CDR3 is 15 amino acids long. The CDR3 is CASSHRDREAYGYTF. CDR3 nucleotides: TGCGCCAGCAGCCACCGGGACAGGGAGGCCTATGGCTACACCTTC.

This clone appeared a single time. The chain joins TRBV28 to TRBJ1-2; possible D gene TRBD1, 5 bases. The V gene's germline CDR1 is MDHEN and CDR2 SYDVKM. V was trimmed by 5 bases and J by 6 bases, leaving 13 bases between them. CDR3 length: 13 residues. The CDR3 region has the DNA TGTGCCAGCAGTCCGACAGTTTACCATGGCTACACCTTC. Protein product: CASSPTVYHGYTF.

The CDR3 reads CASSQGADDKLFF. The DNA for the CDR3 is TGTGCCAGCTCACAGGGGGCTGACGACAAACTGTTTTTT. V gene TRBV18 combines with J gene TRBJ1-4; 7 bases are a match to TRBD1. After removal of 4 bases from V and 11 bases from J, the junction contained 7 bases not matched to a gene. From germline, CDR1 is KGHSH and CDR2 LQKENI. This CDR3 comprises 13 residues.

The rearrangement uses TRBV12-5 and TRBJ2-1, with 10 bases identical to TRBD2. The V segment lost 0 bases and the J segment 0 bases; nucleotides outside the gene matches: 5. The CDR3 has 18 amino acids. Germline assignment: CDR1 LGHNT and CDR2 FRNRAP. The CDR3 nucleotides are TGTGCTAGTGGTTTGGTACGGTCTAGCGGGGGCTCCTACAATGAGCAGTTCTTC. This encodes CASGLVRSSGGSYNEQFF.

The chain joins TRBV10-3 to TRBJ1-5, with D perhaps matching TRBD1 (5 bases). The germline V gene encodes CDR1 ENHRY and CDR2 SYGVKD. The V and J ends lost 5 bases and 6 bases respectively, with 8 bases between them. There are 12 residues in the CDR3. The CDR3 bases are TGTGCCATCAGTCAGGGCGGTCAGCCCCAGCATTTT. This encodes CAISQGGQPQHF.

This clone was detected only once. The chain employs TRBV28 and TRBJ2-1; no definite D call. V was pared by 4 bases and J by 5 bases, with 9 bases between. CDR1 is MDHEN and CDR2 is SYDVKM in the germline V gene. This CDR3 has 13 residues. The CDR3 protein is CASSWWQDNEQFF. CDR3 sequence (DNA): TGTGCCAGCAGTTGGTGGCAGGACAATGAGCAGTTCTTC.

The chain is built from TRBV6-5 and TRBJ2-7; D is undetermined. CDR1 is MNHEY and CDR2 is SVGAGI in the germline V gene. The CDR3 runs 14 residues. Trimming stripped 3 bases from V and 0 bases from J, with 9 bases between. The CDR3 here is CASSYPPSSYEQYV. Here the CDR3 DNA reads TGTGCCAGCAGTTATCCCCCTAGCTCCTACGAGCAGTACGTC.

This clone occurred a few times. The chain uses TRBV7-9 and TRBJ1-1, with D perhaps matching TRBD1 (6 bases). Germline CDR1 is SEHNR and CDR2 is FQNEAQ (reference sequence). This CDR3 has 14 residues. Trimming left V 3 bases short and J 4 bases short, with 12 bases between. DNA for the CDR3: TGTGCCAGCAGCTTCGCAGGGGTGGCCACTGAAGCTTTCTTT. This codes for CASSFAGVATEAFF.

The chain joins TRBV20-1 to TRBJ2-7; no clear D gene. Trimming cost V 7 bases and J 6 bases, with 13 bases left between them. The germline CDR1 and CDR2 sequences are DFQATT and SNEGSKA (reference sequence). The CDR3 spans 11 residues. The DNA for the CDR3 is TGCAGTGTACCGGGTCCCGCCGAGCAGTACTTC. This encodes CSVPGPAEQYF.

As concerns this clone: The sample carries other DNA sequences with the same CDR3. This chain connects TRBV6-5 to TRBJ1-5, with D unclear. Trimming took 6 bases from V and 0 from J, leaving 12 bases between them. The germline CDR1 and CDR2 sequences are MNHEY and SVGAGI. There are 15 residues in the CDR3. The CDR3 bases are TGTGCCAGCAGGGTCACCGGGGATAGCAATCAGCCCCAGCATTTT. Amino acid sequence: CASRVTGDSNQPQHF.

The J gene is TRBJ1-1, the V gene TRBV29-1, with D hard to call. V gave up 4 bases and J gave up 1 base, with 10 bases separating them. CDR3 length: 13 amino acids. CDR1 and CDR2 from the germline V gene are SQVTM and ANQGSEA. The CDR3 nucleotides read TGCAGCGTTGGGGTAGCGGGGAACACTGAAGCTTTCTTT. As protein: CSVGVAGNTEAFF.

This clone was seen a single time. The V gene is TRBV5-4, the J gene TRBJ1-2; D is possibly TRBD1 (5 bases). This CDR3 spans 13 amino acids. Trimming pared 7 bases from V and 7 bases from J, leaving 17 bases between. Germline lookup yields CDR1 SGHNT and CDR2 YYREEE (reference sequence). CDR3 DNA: TGTGCCAGCGGTCTTAGCGGGGGTAGTGGCTACACCTTC. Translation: CASGLSGGSGYTF.

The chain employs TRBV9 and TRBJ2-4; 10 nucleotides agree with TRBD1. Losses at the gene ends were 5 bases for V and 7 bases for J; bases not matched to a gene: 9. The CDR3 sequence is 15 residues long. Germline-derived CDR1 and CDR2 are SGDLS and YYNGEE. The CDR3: CASSDGQGVGNIQYF. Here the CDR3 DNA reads TGTGCCAGCAGTGACGGACAGGGGGTGGGGAACATTCAGTACTTC.

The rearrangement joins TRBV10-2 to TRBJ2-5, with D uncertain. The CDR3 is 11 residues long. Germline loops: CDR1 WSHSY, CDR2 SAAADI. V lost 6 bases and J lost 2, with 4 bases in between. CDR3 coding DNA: TGCGCCAGCAGGTTACAAGAGACCCAGTACTTC. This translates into CASRLQETQYF.

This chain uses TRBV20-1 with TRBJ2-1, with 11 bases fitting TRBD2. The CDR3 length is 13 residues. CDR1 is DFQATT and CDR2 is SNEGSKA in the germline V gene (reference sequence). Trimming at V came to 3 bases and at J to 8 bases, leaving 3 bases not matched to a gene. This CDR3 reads CSASLLAGDEQFF. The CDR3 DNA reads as TGCAGTGCTAGTTTACTAGCGGGAGATGAGCAGTTCTTC.

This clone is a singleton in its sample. DNA of the CDR3: TGTGCCAGCAGCTCCCGGACAGATAACACCGGGGAGCTGTTTTTT. Its translation: CASSSRTDNTGELFF. V is TRBV9 and J is TRBJ2-2; TRBD1 might be the D (6 bases). CDR3 length: 15 residues. The V end was cut by 4 bases, the J end by 2 bases, with 12 bases between. Germline-derived CDR1 and CDR2 are SGDLS and YYNGEE.

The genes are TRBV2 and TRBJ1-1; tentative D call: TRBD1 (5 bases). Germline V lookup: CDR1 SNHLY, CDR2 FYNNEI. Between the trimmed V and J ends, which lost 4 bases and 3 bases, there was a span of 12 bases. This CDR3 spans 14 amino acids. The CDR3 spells CASSAEAGYTEAFF. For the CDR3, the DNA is TGTGCCAGCAGTGCTGAGGCAGGGTACACTGAAGCTTTCTTT. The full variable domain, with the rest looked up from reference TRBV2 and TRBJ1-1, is EPEVTQTPSHQVTQMGQEVILRCVPISNHLYFYWYRQILGQKVEFLVSFYNNEISEKSEIFDDQFSVERPDGSNFTLKIRSTKLEDSAMYFCASSAEAGYTEAFFGQGTRLTVV.

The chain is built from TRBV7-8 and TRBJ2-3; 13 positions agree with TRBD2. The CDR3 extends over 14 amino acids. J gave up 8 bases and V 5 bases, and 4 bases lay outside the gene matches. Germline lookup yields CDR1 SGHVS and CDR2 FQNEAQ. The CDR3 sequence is CASSLGLAGSTQYF. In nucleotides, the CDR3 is TGTGCCAGCAGCCTGGGACTAGCGGGAAGTACGCAGTATTTT.

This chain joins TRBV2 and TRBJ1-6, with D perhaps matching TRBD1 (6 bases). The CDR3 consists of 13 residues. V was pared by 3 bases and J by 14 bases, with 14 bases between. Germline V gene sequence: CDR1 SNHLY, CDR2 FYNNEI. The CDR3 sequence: CASSELQGLALHF. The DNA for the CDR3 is TGTGCCAGCAGTGAGCTACAGGGCCTGGCCCTCCACTTT.

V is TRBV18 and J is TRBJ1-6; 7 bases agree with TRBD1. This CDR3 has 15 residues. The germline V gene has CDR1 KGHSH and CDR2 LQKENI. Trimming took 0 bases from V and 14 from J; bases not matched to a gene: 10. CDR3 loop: CASSPPVAGGKTLHF. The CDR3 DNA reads TGTGCCAGCTCACCACCGGTGGCAGGGGGTAAAACCCTCCACTTT. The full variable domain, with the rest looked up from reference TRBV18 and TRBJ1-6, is NAGVMQNPRHLVRRRGQEARLRCSPMKGHSHVYWYRQLPEEGLKFMVYLQKENIIDESGMPKERFSAEFPKEGPSILRIQQVVRGDSAAYFCASSPPVAGGKTLHFGNGTRLTVT.

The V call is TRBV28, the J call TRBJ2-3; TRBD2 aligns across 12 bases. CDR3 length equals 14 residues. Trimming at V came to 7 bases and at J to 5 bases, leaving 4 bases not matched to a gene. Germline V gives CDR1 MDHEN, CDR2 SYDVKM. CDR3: CASKLAGGVDTQYF. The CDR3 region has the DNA TGTGCCAGCAAACTAGCGGGAGGAGTAGATACGCAGTATTTT.

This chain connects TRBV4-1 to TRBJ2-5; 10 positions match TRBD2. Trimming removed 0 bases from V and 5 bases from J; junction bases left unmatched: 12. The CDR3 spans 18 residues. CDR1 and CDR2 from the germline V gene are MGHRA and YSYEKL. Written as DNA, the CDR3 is TGCGCCAGCAGCCAAGAACTAGGACTAGCGGATACACGGGAGACCCAGTACTTC. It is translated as CASSQELGLADTRETQYF.

The CDR3 reads CASTMTGNTEAFF. In DNA, the CDR3 is TGTGCCAGCACCATGACAGGGAACACTGAAGCTTTCTTT. The chain couples TRBV7-2 to TRBJ1-1; D is possibly TRBD1 (6 bases). The germline V gene has CDR1 SGHTA and CDR2 FQGNSA. With 7 bases removed from V and 1 base from J, the gap between germline ends came to 10 bases. This CDR3 comprises 13 residues.

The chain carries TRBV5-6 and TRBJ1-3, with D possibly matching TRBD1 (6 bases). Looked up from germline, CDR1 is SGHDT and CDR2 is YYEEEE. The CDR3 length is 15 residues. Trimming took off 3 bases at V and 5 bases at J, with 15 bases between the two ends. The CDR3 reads CASSYLDRDRNTIYF. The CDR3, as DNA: TGTGCCAGCAGCTATTTGGACAGAGACCGAAACACCATATATTTT.

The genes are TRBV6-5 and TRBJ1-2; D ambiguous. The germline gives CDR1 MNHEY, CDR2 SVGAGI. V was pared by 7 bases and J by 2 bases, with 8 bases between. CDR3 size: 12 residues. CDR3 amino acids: CASNRENYGYTF. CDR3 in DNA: TGTGCCAGCAATAGAGAAAACTATGGCTACACCTTC.

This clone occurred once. The CDR3: CATSRDGGASNQPQHF. The CDR3 DNA reads as TGTGCCACCAGCAGAGATGGGGGGGCCAGCAATCAGCCCCAGCATTTT. V usage is TRBV15 and J usage is TRBJ1-5; D possibly corresponds to TRBD1 (6 bases). This CDR3 has 16 amino acids. The germline V gene has CDR1 LNHNV and CDR2 YYDKDF (reference sequence). Trimming left V 0 bases short and J 1 base short, with 10 bases between.

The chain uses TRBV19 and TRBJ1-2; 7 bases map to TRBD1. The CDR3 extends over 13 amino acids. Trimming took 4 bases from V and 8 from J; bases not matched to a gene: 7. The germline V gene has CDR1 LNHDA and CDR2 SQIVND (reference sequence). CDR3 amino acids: CASSTRQGRGYTF. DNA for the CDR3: TGTGCCAGTAGTACTCGACAGGGACGCGGCTACACCTTC.

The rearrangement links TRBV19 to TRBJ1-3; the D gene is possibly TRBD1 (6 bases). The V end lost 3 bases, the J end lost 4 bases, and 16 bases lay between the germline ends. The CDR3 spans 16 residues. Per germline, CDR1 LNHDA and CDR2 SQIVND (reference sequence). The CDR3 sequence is CASSISAGASGNTIYF. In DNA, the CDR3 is TGTGCCAGTAGTATTTCGGCAGGGGCATCGGGAAACACCATATATTTT.

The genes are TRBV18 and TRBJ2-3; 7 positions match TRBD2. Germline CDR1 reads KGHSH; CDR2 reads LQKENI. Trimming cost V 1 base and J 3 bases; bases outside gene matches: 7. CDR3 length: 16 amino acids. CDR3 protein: CASSPLAGGGTDTQYF. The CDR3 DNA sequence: TGTGCCAGCTCACCACTTGCCGGGGGAGGGACAGATACGCAGTATTTT. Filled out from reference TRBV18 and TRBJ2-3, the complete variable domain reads NAGVMQNPRHLVRRRGQEARLRCSPMKGHSHVYWYRQLPEEGLKFMVYLQKENIIDESGMPKERFSAEFPKEGPSILRIQQVVRGDSAAYFCASSPLAGGGTDTQYFGPGTRLTVL.

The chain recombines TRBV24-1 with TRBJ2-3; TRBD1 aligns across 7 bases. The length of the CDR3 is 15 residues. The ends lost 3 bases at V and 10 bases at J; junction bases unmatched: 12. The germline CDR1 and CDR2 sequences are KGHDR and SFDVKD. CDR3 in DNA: TGTGCCACCAGTGATCTATCCTCGTACAGGGGAGCGCAGTATTTT. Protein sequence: CATSDLSSYRGAQYF.